The rows below give T cell receptor beta chains drawn from one sample of a study of cytomegalovirus exposure and HLA in healthy donors. Profiling relied on immunoSEQ multiplex PCR, and the TCRdb table lists in-frame clones only, not all of them. The data hold some 190,000 clones, with approximately 86% observed a single time. The sample comprised PBMCs. These receptors originate from a woman in her 30s in good health and CMV-seronegative. CDR3s include the opening cysteine and the closing phenylalanine or tryptophan. A D gene is named only where the DNA matches it firmly. Size is stated for part of the rows, as once, few or many counts, or as a class when the clone is expanded.

>TRBJ1-2|TRBV25-1|once|.|12
TGTGCCAGCAGTGGCAGGGGCTATGGCTACACCTTC
CASSGRGYGYTF
>TRBJ1-2|TRBV6-1|.|.|14
TGTGCCAGCGGGGAGCGGGGACCGACCTATGGCTACACCTTC
CASGERGPTYGYTF
>TRBJ2-1|TRBV11-2|.|.|14
TGTGCCAGCAGCTTAGATCGGGGGGCCCATGAGCAGTTCTTC
CASSLDRGAHEQFF
>TRBJ2-7|TRBV13|.|TRBD2|18
TGTGCCAGCAGCCCCAAGGGACTAGCGGGAGGGACAGCCTACGAGCAGTACTTC
CASSPKGLAGGTAYEQYF
>TRBJ2-4|TRBV27|.|.|13
TGTGCCAGCAGAGGACAAACAGGGTTCATTCAGTACTTC
CASRGQTGFIQYF
>TRBJ2-1|TRBV5-1|.|TRBD1|17
TGCGCCAGCAGCTTAGGGCCGGGGACAGGAGCCTACAATGAGCAGTTCTTC
CASSLGPGTGAYNEQFF
>TRBJ2-3|TRBV13|.|TRBD2|15
TGTGCCAGCAGTCCCGGACTAGCGGGAGGGAATACGCAGTATTTT
CASSPGLAGGNTQYF
>TRBJ2-2|TRBV5-1|.|TRBD1|15
TGCGCCAGCAGCCGGGGACAGGGATACACCGGGGAGCTGTTTTTT
CASSRGQGYTGELFF
>TRBJ1-5|TRBV28|.|.|16
TGTGCCAGCAGTCAGATAGGGGTCCGTCCGAATCAGCCCCAGCATTTT
CASSQIGVRPNQPQHF
>TRBJ1-5|TRBV10-3|.|TRBD1|15
TGTGCCATCAGGGGACAGGGAGAGGGCAATCAGCCCCAGCATTTT
CAIRGQGEGNQPQHF
>TRBJ2-7|TRBV2|.|TRBD2|15
TGTGCCAGCAGTGGGCTAGCGGGAGAATCCTACGAGCAGTACTTC
CASSGLAGESYEQYF
>TRBJ1-1|TRBV5-4|few|.|13
TGTGCCAGCAGCCCGGGGTGGGAGGGTGAAGCTTTCTTT
CASSPGWEGEAFF
>TRBJ2-3|TRBV5-4|.|TRBD1|16
TGTGCCAGCAGCTTAGAGGGGGCGCATTTAGCCGATACGCAGTATTTT
CASSLEGAHLADTQYF
>TRBJ1-2|TRBV5-1|.|TRBD1|13
TGCGCCAGCAGCGGCTTACAGGGGGATGGCTACACCTTC
CASSGLQGDGYTF
>TRBJ2-1|TRBV6-1|few|TRBD2|13
TGTGCCAGCAGCATAACTAGCGGCTATGAGCAGTTCTTC
CASSITSGYEQFF
>TRBJ2-3|TRBV11-1|.|TRBD2|16
TGTGCCAGCAGCTTAAGGCGGGGGGGCCAGACAGATACGCAGTATTTT
CASSLRRGGQTDTQYF
>TRBJ1-2|TRBV29-1|few|.|12
TGCAGCGTTGTGTCCAGGGGTGATGGCTACACCTTC
CSVVSRGDGYTF
>TRBJ1-5|TRBV15|.|TRBD1|15
TGTGCCACCAGCAGGGACAGGGGGAGCAATCAGCCCCAGCATTTT
CATSRDRGSNQPQHF
>TRBJ2-7|TRBV6-5|.|TRBD1|14
TGTGCCAGCAAAGGACAGGGCGCCTCCTACGAGCAGTACTTC
CASKGQGASYEQYF
>TRBJ2-1|TRBV14|.|.|13
TGTGCCAGCAGCCTCTTTTCTTTCAATGAGCAGTTCTTC
CASSLFSFNEQFF
>TRBJ2-7|TRBV2|.|.|16
TGTGCCAGTAGACCAGCTGAAGCGGGCCGCTCCTACGAGCAGTACTTC
CASRPAEAGRSYEQYF
>TRBJ2-7|TRBV28|.|TRBD2|16
TGTGCCAGCAGTAGCGGGGAGCAGGGCTTTAGGAACGAGCAGTACTTC
CASSSGEQGFRNEQYF
>TRBJ1-5|TRBV15|.|.|15
TGTGCCACCAGCAGAGATGGGGAAGGGAGACAGCCCCAGCATTTT
CATSRDGEGRQPQHF
>TRBJ2-7|TRBV6-6|once|TRBD1|16
TGTGCCAGCAGTTCCCCACGGGACAGGGGGTCTGACGAGCAGTACTTC
CASSSPRDRGSDEQYF
>TRBJ2-5|TRBV6-1|.|TRBD2|13
TGTGCCGCAACTCCGGGACTAGTCTCTTTTGGGAACTTC
CAATPGLVSFGNF
>TRBJ2-3|TRBV19|.|.|13
TGTGCCAGTAGTAACTACGAGACAGATACGCAGTATTTT
CASSNYETDTQYF
>TRBJ2-3|TRBV6-5|.|TRBD2|16
TGTGCCAGCAGTTATACTCCTAGCGGGATGGCAGATACGCAGTATTTT
CASSYTPSGMADTQYF
>TRBJ2-1|TRBV10-2|once|TRBD2|21
TGCGCCAGCAGTGAGTCCGGCCCCGGACTAGCGGGAGGACCACCAATCAGTGAGCAGTTCTTC
CASSESGPGLAGGPPISEQFF